The next 15 T cell receptor beta chains were all read from a single sample in a study of blood T cell repertoires in COVID-19. Sequenced by immunoSEQ multiplex PCR; TCRdb stores in-frame clones only, minus some. The sample lists approximately 250,000 clones, approximately 81% occurring once. The sample comprised peripheral blood. The source is a man in his forties or fifties with acute or convalescent COVID-19.

This clone was observed a single time. The chain carries TRBV5-4 and TRBJ2-3; TRBD1 agrees at 11 bases. Unmatched junction bases numbered 3, after V lost 5 bases and J lost 4 bases. CDR1 and CDR2 (germline): SGHNT, YYREEE (reference sequence). The CDR3 contains 14 residues. CDR3 sequence (DNA): TGTGCCAGCAGTTGGACAGGGGGCTCAGATACGCAGTATTTT. This codes for CASSWTGGSDTQYF.

J is TRBJ2-4 and V is TRBV28; 7 bases align to TRBD1. The CDR3 sequence is 15 residues long. Germline trimming cut 8 bases from V and 0 bases from J; bases unmatched to any gene: 7. From germline, CDR1 is MDHEN and CDR2 SYDVKM. The CDR3 sequence: CASVRDRVAKNIQYF. The CDR3 bases are TGTGCCAGCGTCCGGGACAGAGTAGCCAAAAACATTCAGTACTTC.

This chain joins TRBV18 and TRBJ2-5; 14 positions match TRBD2. V was clipped by 6 bases and J by 0 bases; unmatched bases: 9. The CDR3 is 18 amino acids. Per the germline V gene, CDR1 is KGHSH and CDR2 is LQKENI. The CDR3 region is CASSLRTSGGTNQETQYF. Written as DNA, the CDR3 is TGTGCCAGCTCTCTCAGGACTAGCGGGGGGACTAACCAAGAGACCCAGTACTTC.

For this clone: Other DNA variants within this sample encode the same CDR3. The chain combines TRBV2 with TRBJ1-5, with a tentative D call TRBD1 (5 bases). Germline CDR1 SNHLY, CDR2 FYNNEI. Between the trimmed V and J ends, which lost 4 bases and 4 bases, there was a span of 8 bases. The CDR3 has 13 residues. The CDR3 region is CASSGEGNQPQHF. The CDR3 bases are TGTGCCAGCAGTGGGGAGGGGAATCAGCCCCAGCATTTT.

The rearrangement uses TRBV29-1 and TRBJ1-1; D not resolved. Looked up from germline, CDR1 is SQVTM and CDR2 is ANQGSEA. Trimming removed 6 bases at V and 1 base at J, with 12 bases between. The CDR3 runs to 13 residues. The CDR3 nucleotides read TGCAGCGTAGCCGCCGGGAAGAACACTGAAGCTTTCTTT. Translating it yields CSVAAGKNTEAFF.

This chain uses TRBV7-9 with TRBJ2-7, with a tentative D call TRBD2 (6 bases). Trimming removed 6 bases from V and 2 bases from J, with 14 bases in between. Germline loops: CDR1 SEHNR, CDR2 FQNEAQ (reference sequence). The CDR3 contains 14 residues. CDR3 in amino acids: CASSKSGLTYEQYF. CDR3 nucleotides: TGTGCCAGCAGTAAGTCGGGACTTACCTACGAGCAGTACTTC.

This clone was recorded only once. This chain links TRBV6-5 with TRBJ2-1; TRBD2 matches 9 bases. The J segment lost 7 bases and the V segment lost 7 bases, leaving 11 bases of the junction unmatched. The CDR3 has 15 residues. Germline CDR1 MNHEY, CDR2 SVGAGI. CDR3 loop: CASIDGAGGRNEQFF. The CDR3 DNA is TGTGCCAGCATCGACGGGGCGGGGGGGAGGAATGAGCAGTTCTTC.

The J gene is TRBJ2-7, the V gene TRBV6-5, with a possible D match to TRBD1 (5 bases). The V gene lost 7 bases and the J gene lost 4 bases, with 11 bases spanning the gap. The CDR3 spans 12 residues. Germline CDR1 and CDR2: MNHEY and SVGAGI. The DNA of the CDR3 is TGTGCCAGCACCCTGGACACTTACGAGCAGTACTTC. Protein product: CASTLDTYEQYF.

The CDR3 region is CASSRDRNNYGYTF. In nucleotides, the CDR3 is TGTGCCAGCAGCCGGGACAGGAATAACTATGGCTACACCTTC. The rearrangement joins TRBV5-6 to TRBJ1-2, with 8 bases lining up with TRBD1. V lost 4 bases and J lost 1; bases outside the gene matches: 3. CDR1 is SGHDT and CDR2 is YYEEEE in the germline V gene. There are 14 residues in the CDR3.

The gene calls are TRBV5-6 and TRBJ1-4; D gene unclear. There are 15 residues in the CDR3. Per the germline V gene, CDR1 is SGHDT and CDR2 is YYEEEE. V was pared by 0 bases and J by 8 bases, with 14 bases between. The CDR3, as DNA: TGTGCCAGCAGCTTGGGATCGGTTTCGGGGGAAAAACTGTTTTTT. Encoded protein: CASSLGSVSGEKLFF.

The rearrangement joins TRBV3-1 (or the pseudogene TRBV3-2) to TRBJ2-3; D is unclear. The CDR3 runs 14 residues. The germline V gene has CDR1 LGHDT and CDR2 YNNKEL (reference sequence). Trimming cost V 7 bases and J 0 bases, with 11 bases left between them. In nucleotides, the CDR3 is TGTGCCAGCAAAGAGTCCCCCAGCACAGATACGCAGTATTTT. Amino acid sequence: CASKESPSTDTQYF.

The chain combines TRBV5-1 with TRBJ1-3, with D possibly being TRBD1 (6 bases). Germline CDR1 reads SGHRS; CDR2 reads YFSETQ. CDR3 length: 15 residues. The V gene lost 0 bases and the J gene lost 4 bases, with 11 bases spanning the gap. The DNA of the CDR3 is TGCGCCAGCAGCTTGGACACAGGGACCGGAAACACCATATATTTT. Protein sequence: CASSLDTGTGNTIYF.

The rearrangement links TRBV4-3 to TRBJ1-2; 9 positions agree with TRBD1. After removal of 4 bases from V and 6 bases from J, the junction contained 6 bases not matched to a gene. The CDR3 spans 14 residues. Germline V lookup: CDR1 LGHNA, CDR2 YSLEER. CDR3 nucleotides: TGCGCCAGCAGCCCTAGGGACAGGGTAAATGGCTACACCTTC. Protein: CASSPRDRVNGYTF.

This sequence joins TRBV7-2 and TRBJ1-4; the match to TRBD1 covers 7 bases. The CDR3 totals 18 residues. Germline loops: CDR1 SGHTA, CDR2 FQGNSA. The junction had 13 bases not matched to a gene; V was cut back by 1 base and J by 5 bases. The CDR3 nucleotides read TGTGCCAGCAGCTTAGGACGGACAGGAAGGGGTCAAAATGAAAAACTGTTTTTT. Its protein product is CASSLGRTGRGQNEKLFF.

This clone turned up a few times. The CDR3, as DNA: TGTGCCAGCAGTTTCCAGCGGGGCCAGCAGTTCTTC. It translates to CASSFQRGQQFF. The J gene is TRBJ2-1, the V gene TRBV27; 7 bases map to TRBD2. There are 12 residues in the CDR3. CDR1 and CDR2 from the germline V gene are MNHEY and SMNVEV (reference sequence). The J segment lost 11 bases and the V segment lost 3 bases, leaving 4 bases of the junction unmatched.